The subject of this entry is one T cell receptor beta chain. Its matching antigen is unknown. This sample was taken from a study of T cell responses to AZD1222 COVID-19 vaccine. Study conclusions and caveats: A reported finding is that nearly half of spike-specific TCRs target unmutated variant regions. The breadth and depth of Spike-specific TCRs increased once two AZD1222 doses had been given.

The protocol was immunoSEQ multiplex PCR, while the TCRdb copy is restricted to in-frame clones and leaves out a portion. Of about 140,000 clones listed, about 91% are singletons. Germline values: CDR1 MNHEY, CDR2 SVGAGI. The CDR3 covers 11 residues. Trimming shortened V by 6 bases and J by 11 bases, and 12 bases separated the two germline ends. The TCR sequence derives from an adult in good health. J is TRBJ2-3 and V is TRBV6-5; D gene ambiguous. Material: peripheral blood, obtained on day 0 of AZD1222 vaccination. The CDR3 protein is CASSDPGGQYF. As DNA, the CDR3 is TGTGCCAGCAGCGACCCCGGTGGGCAGTATTTT.